This note documents a single T cell receptor (beta chain) sequence. What it recognizes is unknown. These data belong to a study of OX40 agonist ivuxolimab in advanced cancers. Overall study: Those enrolled were approximately 83% male, with a mean age of around 60 years and ages from roughly 23 to 80. Study conclusions and caveats: The study found among the lowest clonal expansion in partial responders at 0.1-3.0 mg/kg. Expanded clones were, on average, more numerous among CD8+ T cells than CD4+.

Profiled with immunoSEQ multiplex PCR; TCRdb holds only in-frame clones, not every one. This table holds around 18,000 clones, around 86% found once. Looked up from germline, CDR1 is MNHEY and CDR2 is SMNVEV (reference sequence). The V end was cut by 2 bases, the J end by 5 bases, with 3 bases between. The CDR3 contains 11 residues. Autoimmune disease history or systemic immunosuppression led to patients being barred. The chain has TRBV27 and TRBJ1-1, with no clear D. Specimen: CD4+ or CD8+ T cells sorted from blood, collected in a trial of the OX40 agonist ivuxolimab. The receptor's source is an adult with an advanced solid tumor such as melanoma, head and neck, liver or kidney cancer. CDR3 amino acids: CASSLGTEAFF. CDR3 DNA: TGTGCCAGCAGTTTAGGGACTGAAGCTTTCTTT.